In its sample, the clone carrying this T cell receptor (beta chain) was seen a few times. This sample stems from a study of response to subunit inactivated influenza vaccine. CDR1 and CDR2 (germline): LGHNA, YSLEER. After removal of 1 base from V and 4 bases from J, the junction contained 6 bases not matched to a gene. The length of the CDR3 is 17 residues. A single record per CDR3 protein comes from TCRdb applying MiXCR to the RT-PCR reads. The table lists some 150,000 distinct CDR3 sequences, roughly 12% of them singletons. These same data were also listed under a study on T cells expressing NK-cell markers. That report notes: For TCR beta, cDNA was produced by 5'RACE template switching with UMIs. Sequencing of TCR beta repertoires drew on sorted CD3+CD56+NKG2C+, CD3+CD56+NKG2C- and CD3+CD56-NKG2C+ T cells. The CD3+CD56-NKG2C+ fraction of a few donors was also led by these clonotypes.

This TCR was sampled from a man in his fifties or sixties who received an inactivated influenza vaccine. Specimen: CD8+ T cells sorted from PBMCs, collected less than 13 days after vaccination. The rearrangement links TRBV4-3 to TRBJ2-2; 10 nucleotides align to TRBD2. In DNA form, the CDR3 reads TGCGCCAGCAGCCAAGGCCCCAGCGGGAGGGCCACCGGGGAGCTGTTTTTT. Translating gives CASSQGPSGRATGELFF.